The T cell receptor (beta chain) under discussion was sequenced for a study of regulatory T cells in long-lasting Graves disease. Whole-study results and caveats: Newly diagnosed Graves' patients had higher TCR diversity than persistent ones.

CDR1 SGHDT and CDR2 YYEEEE come from the germline V gene. J was trimmed by 5 bases and V by 3 bases; bases with no gene match: 6. The CDR3 extends over 15 amino acids. The time point denotes: newly diagnosed GD, antithyroid drugs for less than 3 months. Generation of the TCR library employed RNA extracted from PBMCs. This clonotype was seen only a few times. Its antigen is currently unknown. Through Arm-PCR of CDR3 regions and iRepertoire HTBI primers, TCR beta libraries were built. TCRdb re-derived calls from the multiplex PCR reads in MiXCR, one entry per CDR3 protein. Of around 360,000 distinct CDR3 sequences listed, around 15% are singletons. This sample was also put to use in a study of T cells in Graves' hyperthyroidism and ophthalmopathy. That study adds: For Graves' hyperthyroidism to be stable, ophthalmopathy could not progress within 18 months. HTBI primers were the set used in a first-round RT-PCR of the TCR CDR3.

This clonotype was obtained from a woman between 18 and 29 years old with Graves disease. The material sequenced was peripheral blood mononuclear cells (PBMCs), taken at new diagnosis, from a patient treated with antithyroid drugs. The chain recombines TRBV5-6 with TRBJ1-2; TRBD1 aligns across 11 bases. The CDR3 sequence is CASSSRDRGVYGYTF. The CDR3 nucleotides are TGTGCCAGCAGCTCCCGGGACAGGGGGGTATATGGCTACACCTTC.